This T cell receptor beta chain was captured in a study of human T cells and chemical hapten exposure. Time point given: patch test 2, 6 weeks after DPC sensitization. The treatment here: therapeutic diphenylcyclopropenone sensitization with weekly scalp DPC. For the library, individual cDNA molecules each received unique molecular identifiers. TCRdb processed the RACE reads anew with MiXCR; each CDR3 protein has one entry. Among about 55,000 distinct CDR3 sequences listed, around 10% were seen once. The source material was whole blood, sampled in connection with sensitization to the hapten diphenylcyclopropenone (DPC). The TCR originated in a woman between 50 and 59 years old with alopecia areata. Some clones in this sample may be carry-over from other donors' samples.

The CDR3 here is CSARVGQLDYNEQFF. For the CDR3, the DNA is TGCAGCGCCCGGGTAGGACAACTCGACTACAATGAGCAGTTCTTC. The chain recombines TRBV20-1 with TRBJ2-1; a possible D gene is TRBD1 (5 bases). The CDR3 is made up of 15 amino acids. Per the germline V gene, CDR1 is DFQATT and CDR2 is SNEGSKA (reference sequence).